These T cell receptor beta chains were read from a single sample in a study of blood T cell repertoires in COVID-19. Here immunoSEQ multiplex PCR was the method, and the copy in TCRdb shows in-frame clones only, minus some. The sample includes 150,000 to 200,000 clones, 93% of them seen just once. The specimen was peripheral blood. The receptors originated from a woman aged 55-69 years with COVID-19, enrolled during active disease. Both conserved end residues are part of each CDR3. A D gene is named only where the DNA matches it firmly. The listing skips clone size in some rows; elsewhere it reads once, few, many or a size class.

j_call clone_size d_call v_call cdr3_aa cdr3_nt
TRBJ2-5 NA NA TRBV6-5 CASRLLEGRGETQYF TGTGCCAGCAGGCTATTGGAGGGGCGCGGGGAGACCCAGTACTTC
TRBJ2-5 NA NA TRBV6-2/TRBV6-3 CASSYSKETQYF TGTGCCAGCAGTTACTCCAAAGAGACCCAGTACTTC
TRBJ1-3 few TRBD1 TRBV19 CASSIGQAGNTIYF TGTGCCAGTAGTATCGGACAGGCTGGAAACACCATATATTTT
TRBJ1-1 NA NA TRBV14 CASSQQGEAFF TGTGCCAGCAGCCAACAGGGTGAAGCTTTCTTT
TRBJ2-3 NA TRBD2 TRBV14 CASSQNSPGLAGVSTDTQYF TGTGCCAGCAGCCAAAATTCACCGGGACTAGCGGGGGTATCCACAGATACGCAGTATTTT
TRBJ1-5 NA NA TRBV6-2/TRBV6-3 CASSPSRRRYNQPQHF TGTGCCAGCAGCCCTTCTAGGCGGCGTTACAATCAGCCCCAGCATTTT
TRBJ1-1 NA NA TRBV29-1 CSVIPQAHTEAFF TGCAGCGTTATCCCACAGGCACACACTGAAGCTTTCTTT
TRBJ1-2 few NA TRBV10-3 CAISGQGGYTF TGTGCCATCAGTGGCCAGGGGGGCTACACCTTC
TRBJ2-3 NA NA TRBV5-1 CASRDIPSTDTQYF TGCGCCAGCAGGGACATTCCTAGCACAGATACGCAGTATTTT
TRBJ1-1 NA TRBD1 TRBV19 CASSQGGTTRDTEAFF TGTGCCAGTAGCCAAGGGGGCACCACAAGGGACACTGAAGCTTTCTTT
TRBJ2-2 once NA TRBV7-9 CASSPDSDTGELFF TGTGCCAGCAGCCCGGACAGTGACACCGGGGAGCTGTTTTTT